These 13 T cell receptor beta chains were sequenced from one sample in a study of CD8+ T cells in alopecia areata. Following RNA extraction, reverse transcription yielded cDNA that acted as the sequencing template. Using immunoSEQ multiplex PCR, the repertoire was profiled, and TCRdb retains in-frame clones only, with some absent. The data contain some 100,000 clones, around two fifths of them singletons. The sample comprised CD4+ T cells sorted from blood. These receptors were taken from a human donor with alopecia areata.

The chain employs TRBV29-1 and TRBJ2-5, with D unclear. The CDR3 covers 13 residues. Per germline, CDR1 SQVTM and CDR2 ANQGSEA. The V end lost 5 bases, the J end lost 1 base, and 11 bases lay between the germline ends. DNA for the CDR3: TGCAGCGTTAGGGTAGCCGCCCAAGAGACCCAGTACTTC. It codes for CSVRVAAQETQYF.

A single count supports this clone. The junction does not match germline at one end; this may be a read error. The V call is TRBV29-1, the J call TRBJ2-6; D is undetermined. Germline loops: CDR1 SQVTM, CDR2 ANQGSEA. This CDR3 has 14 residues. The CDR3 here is CSAKVSSEANVLTF. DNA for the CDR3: TGCAGCGCTAAAGTCAGCTCTGAGGCCAACGTCCTGACTTTC.

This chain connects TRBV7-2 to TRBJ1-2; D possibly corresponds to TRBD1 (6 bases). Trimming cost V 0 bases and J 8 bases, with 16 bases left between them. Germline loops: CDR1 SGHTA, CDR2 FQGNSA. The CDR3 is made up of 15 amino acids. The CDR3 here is CASSLARGVRQGYTF. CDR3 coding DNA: TGTGCCAGCAGCTTAGCGAGGGGGGTCAGACAAGGCTACACCTTC.

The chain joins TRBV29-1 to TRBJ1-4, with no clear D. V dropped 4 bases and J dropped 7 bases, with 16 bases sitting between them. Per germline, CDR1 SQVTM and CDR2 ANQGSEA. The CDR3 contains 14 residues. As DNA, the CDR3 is TGCAGCGTTGTGGGCCGAACCCCAGGTGAAAAACTGTTTTTT. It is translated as CSVVGRTPGEKLFF.

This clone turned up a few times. The CDR3 loop reads CASSLGTSGSDEQFF. For the CDR3, the DNA is TGTGCCAGCAGCTTAGGGACTAGCGGGAGTGACGAGCAGTTCTTC. The V call is TRBV7-3, the J call TRBJ2-1, with TRBD2 identical over 14 bases. CDR1 SGHTA and CDR2 FQGTGA come from the germline V gene. This CDR3 region has 15 residues. V dropped 2 bases and J dropped 10; count of bases not matched to a gene: 4.

The CDR3 nucleotides read TGCAGCGTTGAATGGGGTTGGCACCTAAAGACGAAGGAGTACTTC. Protein: CSVEWGWHLKTKEYF. The rearrangement links TRBV29-1 to TRBJ2-7; D call uncertain. Germline loops: CDR1 SQVTM, CDR2 ANQGSEA. Trimming removed 2 bases at V and 11 bases at J, with 25 bases between. The CDR3 is 15 amino acids.

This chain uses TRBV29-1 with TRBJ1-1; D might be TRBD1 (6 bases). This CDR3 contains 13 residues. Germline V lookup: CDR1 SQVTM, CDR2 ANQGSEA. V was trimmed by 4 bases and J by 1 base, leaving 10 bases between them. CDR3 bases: TGCAGCGTTGCTCTGGGGGCGAACACTGAAGCTTTCTTT. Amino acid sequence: CSVALGANTEAFF. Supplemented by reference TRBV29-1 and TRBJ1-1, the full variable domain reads SAVISQKPSRDICQRGTSLTIQCQVDSQVTMMFWYRQQPGQSLTLIATANQGSEATYESGFVIDKFPISRPNLTFSTLTVSNMSPEDSSIYLCSVALGANTEAFFGQGTRLTVV.

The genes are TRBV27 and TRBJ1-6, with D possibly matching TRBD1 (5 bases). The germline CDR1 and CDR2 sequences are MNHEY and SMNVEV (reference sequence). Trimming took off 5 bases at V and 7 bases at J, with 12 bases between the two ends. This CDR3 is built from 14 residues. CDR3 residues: CASSPGRWNSPLHF. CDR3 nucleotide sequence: TGTGCCAGCAGTCCGGGACGGTGGAATTCACCCCTCCACTTT.

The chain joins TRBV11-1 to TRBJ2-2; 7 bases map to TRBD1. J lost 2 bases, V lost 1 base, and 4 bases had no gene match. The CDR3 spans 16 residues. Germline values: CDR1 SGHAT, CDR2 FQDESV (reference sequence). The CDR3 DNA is TGTGCCAGCAGCTTAGAGGGACAGCTAAACACCGGGGAGCTGTTTTTT. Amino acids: CASSLEGQLNTGELFF.

DNA of the CDR3: TGTGCCAGCAGCTTAGTAGCGGGGTCAGGAGATACGCAGTATTTT. Its translation: CASSLVAGSGDTQYF. This chain links TRBV7-2 with TRBJ2-3; 8 nucleotides align to TRBD2. From germline, CDR1 is SGHTA and CDR2 FQGNSA. The CDR3 covers 15 residues. V shed 1 base and J 5 bases; nucleotides not matched to a gene: 5.

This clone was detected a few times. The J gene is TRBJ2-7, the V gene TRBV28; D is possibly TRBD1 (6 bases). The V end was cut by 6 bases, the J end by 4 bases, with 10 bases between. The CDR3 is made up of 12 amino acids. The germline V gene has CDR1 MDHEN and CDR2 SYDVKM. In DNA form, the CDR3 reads TGTGCCAGCAGAGAGGGACATTACGAGCAGTACTTC. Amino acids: CASREGHYEQYF.

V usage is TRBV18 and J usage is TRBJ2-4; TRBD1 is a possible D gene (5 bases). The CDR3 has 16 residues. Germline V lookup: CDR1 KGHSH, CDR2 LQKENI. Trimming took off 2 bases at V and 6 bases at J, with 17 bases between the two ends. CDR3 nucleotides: TGTGCCAGCTCACCAGGTTCAGGGCCCGGGCGAAACATTCAGTACTTC. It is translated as CASSPGSGPGRNIQYF.

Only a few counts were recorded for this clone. The CDR3 DNA sequence: TGCGCCAGCAGCTTGGGAGGTAGCGCAGATACGCAGTATTTT. It encodes CASSLGGSADTQYF. This chain uses TRBV5-1 with TRBJ2-3; D perhaps matches TRBD2 (5 bases). The CDR3 totals 14 residues. Germline values: CDR1 SGHRS, CDR2 YFSETQ. Trimming shortened V by 0 bases and J by 4 bases, and 9 bases separated the two germline ends.